This T cell receptor beta chain was sequenced for a study of cytomegalovirus exposure and HLA in healthy donors. The PCR made use of 60 Vbeta and 13 Jbeta primers. Produced via immunoSEQ multiplex PCR; TCRdb's table is partial and in-frame only. Of roughly 100,000 clones listed, approximately 80% are singletons. V lost 5 bases, J lost 5 bases, and 6 bases stayed unmatched. The CDR3 is 13 residues long. Germline loops: CDR1 SGDLS, CDR2 YYNGEE. The chain carries TRBV9 and TRBJ2-7, with 8 bases aligning to TRBD1. Sequencing was done on a sample of PBMCs. This TCR derives from a female donor in good health and CMV-seropositive. CDR3 nucleotides: TGTGCCAGCAGAGGACAGGGAAAGAACGAGCAGTACTTC. Translated: CASRGQGKNEQYF.